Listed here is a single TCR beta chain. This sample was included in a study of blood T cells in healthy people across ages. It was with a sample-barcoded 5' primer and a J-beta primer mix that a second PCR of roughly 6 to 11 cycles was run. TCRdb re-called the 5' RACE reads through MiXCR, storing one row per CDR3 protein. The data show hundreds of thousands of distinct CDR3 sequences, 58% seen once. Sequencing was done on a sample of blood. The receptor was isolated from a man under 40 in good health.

This CDR3 is CASSYGTGPTEAFF. In DNA form, the CDR3 reads TGTGCCAGCAGTTACGGGACAGGACCTACTGAAGCTTTCTTT. The chain recombines TRBV6-2 or TRBV6-3 with TRBJ1-1; 8 bases fit TRBD1. The CDR3 is 14 amino acids. V lost 2 bases to trimming and J lost 5 bases; unmatched junction nucleotides: 4. From germline, CDR1 is MNHEY and CDR2 SVGEGT.